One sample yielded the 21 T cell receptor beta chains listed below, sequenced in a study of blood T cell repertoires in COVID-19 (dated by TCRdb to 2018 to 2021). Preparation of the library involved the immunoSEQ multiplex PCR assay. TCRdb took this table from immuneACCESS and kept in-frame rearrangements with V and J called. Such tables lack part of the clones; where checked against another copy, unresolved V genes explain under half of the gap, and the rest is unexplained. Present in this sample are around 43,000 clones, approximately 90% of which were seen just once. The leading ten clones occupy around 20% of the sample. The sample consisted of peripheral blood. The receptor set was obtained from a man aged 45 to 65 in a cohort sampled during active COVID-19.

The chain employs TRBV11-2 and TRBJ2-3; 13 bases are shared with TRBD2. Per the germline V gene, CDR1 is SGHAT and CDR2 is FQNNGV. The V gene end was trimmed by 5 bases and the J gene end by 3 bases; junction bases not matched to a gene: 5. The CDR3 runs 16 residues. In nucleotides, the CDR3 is TGTGCCAGCAGCCCTGGGACTAGCGGGGCTACAGATACGCAGTATTTT. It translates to CASSPGTSGATDTQYF.

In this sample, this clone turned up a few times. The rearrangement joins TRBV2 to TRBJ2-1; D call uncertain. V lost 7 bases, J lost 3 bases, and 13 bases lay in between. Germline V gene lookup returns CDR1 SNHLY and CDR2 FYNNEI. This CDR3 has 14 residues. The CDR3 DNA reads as TGTGCCAGCAATATTGAAGAGTTCTACAATGAGCAGTTCTTC. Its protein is CASNIEEFYNEQFF. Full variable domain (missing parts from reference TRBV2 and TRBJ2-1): EPEVTQTPSHQVTQMGQEVILRCVPISNHLYFYWYRQILGQKVEFLVSFYNNEISEKSEIFDDQFSVERPDGSNFTLKIRSTKLEDSAMYFCASNIEEFYNEQFFGPGTRLTVL.

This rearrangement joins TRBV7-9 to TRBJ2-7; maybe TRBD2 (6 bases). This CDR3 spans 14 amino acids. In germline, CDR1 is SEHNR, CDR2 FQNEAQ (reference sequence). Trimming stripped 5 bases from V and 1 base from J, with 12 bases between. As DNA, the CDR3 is TGTGCCAGCAGCGTCGGACTATTTTCCTACGAGCAGTACTTC. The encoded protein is CASSVGLFSYEQYF.

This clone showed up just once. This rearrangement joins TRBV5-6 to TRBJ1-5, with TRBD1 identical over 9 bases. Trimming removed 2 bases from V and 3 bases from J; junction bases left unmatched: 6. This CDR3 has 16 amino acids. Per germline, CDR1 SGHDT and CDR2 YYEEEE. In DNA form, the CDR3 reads TGTGCCAGCAGCTTCCTCCGGGACAGGGCCAATCAGCCCCAGCATTTT. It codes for CASSFLRDRANQPQHF.

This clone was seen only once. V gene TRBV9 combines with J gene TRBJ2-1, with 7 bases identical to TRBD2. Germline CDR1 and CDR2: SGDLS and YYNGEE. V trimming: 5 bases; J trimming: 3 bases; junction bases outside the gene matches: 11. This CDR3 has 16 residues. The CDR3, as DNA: TGTGCCAGCAGTGAGGGAGCGGGATCAAGCTACAATGAGCAGTTCTTC. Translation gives CASSEGAGSSYNEQFF. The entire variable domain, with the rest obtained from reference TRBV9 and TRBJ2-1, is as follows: DSGVTQTPKHLITATGQRVTLRCSPRSGDLSVYWYQQSLDQGLQFLIQYYNGEERAKGNILERFSAQQFPDLHSELNLSSLELGDSALYFCASSEGAGSSYNEQFFGPGTRLTVL.

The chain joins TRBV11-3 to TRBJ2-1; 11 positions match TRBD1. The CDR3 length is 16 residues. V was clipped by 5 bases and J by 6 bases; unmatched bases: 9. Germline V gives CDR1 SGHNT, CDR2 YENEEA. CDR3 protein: CASSRTGGAGINEQFF. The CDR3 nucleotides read TGTGCCAGCAGCAGGACAGGGGGCGCGGGGATCAATGAGCAGTTCTTC.

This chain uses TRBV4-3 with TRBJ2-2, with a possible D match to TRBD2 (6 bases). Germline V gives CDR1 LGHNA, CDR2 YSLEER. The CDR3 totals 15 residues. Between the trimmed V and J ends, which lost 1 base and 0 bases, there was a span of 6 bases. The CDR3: CASSQGTTNTGELFF. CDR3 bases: TGCGCCAGCAGCCAAGGGACTACGAACACCGGGGAGCTGTTTTTT.

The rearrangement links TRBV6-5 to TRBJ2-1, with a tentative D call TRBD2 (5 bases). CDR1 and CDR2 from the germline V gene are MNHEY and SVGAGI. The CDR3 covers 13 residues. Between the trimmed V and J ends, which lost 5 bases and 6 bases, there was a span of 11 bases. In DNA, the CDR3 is TGTGCCAGCAGTCGTCTAGCTAGCAATGAGCAGTTCTTC. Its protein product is CASSRLASNEQFF.

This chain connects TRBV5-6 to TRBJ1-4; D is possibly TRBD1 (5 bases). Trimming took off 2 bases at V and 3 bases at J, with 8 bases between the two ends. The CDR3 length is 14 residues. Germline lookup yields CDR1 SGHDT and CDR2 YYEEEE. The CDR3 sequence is CASSFQGSNEKLFF. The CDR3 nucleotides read TGTGCCAGCAGCTTCCAGGGATCTAATGAAAAACTGTTTTTT.

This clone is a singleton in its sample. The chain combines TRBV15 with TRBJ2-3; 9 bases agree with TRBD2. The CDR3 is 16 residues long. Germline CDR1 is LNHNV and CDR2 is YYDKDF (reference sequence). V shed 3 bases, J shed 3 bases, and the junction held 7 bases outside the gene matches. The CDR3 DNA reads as TGTGCCACCAGCAGGATAGCGGGAGTAGGAACAGATACGCAGTATTTT. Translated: CATSRIAGVGTDTQYF.

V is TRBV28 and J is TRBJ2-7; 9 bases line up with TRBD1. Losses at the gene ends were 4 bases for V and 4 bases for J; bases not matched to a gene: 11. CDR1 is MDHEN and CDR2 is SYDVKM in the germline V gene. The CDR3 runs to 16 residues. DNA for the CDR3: TGTGCCAGCAGTTCCGCCGGGGGACAGGGTGAGTACGAGCAGTACGTC. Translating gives CASSSAGGQGEYEQYV.

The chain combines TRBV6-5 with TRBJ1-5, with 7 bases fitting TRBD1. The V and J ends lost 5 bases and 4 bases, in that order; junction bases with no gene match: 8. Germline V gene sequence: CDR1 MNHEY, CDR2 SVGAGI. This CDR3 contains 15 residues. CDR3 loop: CASSHKTGMNQPQHF. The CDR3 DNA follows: TGTGCCAGCAGTCACAAGACAGGGATGAATCAGCCCCAGCATTTT.

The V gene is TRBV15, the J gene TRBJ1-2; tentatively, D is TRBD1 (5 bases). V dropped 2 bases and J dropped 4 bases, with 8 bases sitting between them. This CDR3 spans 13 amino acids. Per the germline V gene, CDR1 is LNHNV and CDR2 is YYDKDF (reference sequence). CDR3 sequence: CATSRPGIYGYTF. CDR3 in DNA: TGTGCCACCAGCAGACCAGGGATCTATGGCTACACCTTC.

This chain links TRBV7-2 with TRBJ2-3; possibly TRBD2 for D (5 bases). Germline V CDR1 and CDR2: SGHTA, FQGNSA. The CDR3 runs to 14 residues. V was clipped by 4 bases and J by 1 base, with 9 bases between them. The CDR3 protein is CASSWVEGTDTQYF. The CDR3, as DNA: TGTGCCAGCAGCTGGGTGGAGGGCACAGATACGCAGTATTTT.

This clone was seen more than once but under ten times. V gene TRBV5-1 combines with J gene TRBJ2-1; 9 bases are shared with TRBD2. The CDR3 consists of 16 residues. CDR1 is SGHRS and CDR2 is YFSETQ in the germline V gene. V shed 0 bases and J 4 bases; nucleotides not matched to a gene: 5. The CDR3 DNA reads TGCGCCAGCAGCTTGGCCGCGGGAGGGGGATACAATGAGCAGTTCTTC. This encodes CASSLAAGGGYNEQFF.

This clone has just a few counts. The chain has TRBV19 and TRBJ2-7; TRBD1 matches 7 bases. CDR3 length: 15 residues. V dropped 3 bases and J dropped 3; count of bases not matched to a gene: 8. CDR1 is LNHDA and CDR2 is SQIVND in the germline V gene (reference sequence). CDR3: CASSMYSGQHYEQYF. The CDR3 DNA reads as TGTGCCAGTAGTATGTACTCGGGACAGCACTACGAGCAGTACTTC.

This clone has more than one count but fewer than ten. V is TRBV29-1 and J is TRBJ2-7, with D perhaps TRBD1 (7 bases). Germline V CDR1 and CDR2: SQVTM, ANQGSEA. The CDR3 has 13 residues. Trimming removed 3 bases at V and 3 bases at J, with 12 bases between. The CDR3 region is CSVEAGGFYEQYF. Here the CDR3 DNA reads TGCAGCGTTGAGGCAGGGGGGTTCTACGAGCAGTACTTC.

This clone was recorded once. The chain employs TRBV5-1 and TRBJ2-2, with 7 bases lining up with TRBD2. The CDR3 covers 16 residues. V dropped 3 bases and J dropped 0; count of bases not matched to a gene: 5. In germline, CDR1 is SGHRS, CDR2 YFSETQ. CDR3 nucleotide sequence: TGCGCCAGCAGCTCCTTAGCGGGTTCGAACACCGGGGAGCTGTTTTTT. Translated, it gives CASSSLAGSNTGELFF.

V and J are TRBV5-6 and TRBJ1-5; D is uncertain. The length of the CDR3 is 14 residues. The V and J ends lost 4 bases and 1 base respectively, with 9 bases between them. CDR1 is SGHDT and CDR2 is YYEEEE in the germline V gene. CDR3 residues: CASSPGGSNQPQHF. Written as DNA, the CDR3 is TGTGCCAGCAGCCCTGGCGGGAGCAATCAGCCCCAGCATTTT.

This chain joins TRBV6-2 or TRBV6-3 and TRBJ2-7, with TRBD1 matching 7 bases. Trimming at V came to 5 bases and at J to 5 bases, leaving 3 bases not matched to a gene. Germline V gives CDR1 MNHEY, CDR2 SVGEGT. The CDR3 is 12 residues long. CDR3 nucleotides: TGTGCCAGCAGTCCCGACAGGGACGAGCAGTACTTC. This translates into CASSPDRDEQYF.

The CDR3: CASGDSGTDTQYF. Written as DNA, the CDR3 is TGTGCCAGCGGGGACAGTGGCACAGATACGCAGTATTTT. J is TRBJ2-3 and V is TRBV25-1; 7 nucleotides line up with TRBD1. Germline V CDR1 and CDR2: MGHDK, SYGVNS. After removal of 8 bases from V and 1 base from J, the junction contained 3 bases not matched to a gene. CDR3 size: 13 residues.